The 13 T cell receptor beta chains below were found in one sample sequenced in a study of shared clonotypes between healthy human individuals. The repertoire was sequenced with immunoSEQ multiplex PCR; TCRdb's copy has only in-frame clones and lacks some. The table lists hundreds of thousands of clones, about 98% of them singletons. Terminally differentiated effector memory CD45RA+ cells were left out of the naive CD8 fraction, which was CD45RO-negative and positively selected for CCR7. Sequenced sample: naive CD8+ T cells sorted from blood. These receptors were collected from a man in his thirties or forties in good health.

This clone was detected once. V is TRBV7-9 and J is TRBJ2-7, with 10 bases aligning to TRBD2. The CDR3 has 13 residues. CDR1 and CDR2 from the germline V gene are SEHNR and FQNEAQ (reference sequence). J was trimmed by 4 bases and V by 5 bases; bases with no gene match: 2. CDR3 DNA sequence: TGTGCCAGCAGCGGGACTAGCGAGTACGAGCAGTACTTC. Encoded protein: CASSGTSEYEQYF.

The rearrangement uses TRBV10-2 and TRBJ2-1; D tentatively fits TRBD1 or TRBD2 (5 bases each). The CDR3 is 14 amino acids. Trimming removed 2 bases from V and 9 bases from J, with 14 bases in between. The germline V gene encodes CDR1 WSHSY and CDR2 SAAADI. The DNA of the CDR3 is TGCGCCAGCAGTGAGAGGGGAGCCTACTCTGAGCAGTTCTTC. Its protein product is CASSERGAYSEQFF.

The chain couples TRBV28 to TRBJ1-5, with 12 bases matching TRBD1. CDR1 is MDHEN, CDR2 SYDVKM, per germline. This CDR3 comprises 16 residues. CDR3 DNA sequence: TGTGCTCGCCGAGGCCCCGGGACAGGGGGCTATCAGCCCCAGCATTTT. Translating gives CARRGPGTGGYQPQHF.

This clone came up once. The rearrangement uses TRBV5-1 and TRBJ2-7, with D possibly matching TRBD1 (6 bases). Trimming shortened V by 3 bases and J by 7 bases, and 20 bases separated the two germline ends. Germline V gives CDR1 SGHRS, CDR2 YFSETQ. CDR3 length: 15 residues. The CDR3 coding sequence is TGCGCCAGCAGCTCGTCCCCGGACAGTCGAGGTGAGCAGTACTTC. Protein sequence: CASSSSPDSRGEQYF. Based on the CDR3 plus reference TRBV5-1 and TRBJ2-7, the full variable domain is KAGVTQTPRYLIKTRGQQVTLSCSPISGHRSVSWYQQTPGQGLQFLFEYFSETQRNKGNFPGRFSGRQFSNSRSEMNVSTLELGDSALYLCASSSSPDSRGEQYFGPGTRLTVT.

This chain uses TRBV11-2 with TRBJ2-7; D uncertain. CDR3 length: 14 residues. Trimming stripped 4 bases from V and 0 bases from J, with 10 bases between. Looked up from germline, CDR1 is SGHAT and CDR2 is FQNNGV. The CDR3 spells CASSSTARSYEQYF. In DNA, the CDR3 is TGTGCCAGCAGCTCCACCGCCCGCTCCTACGAGCAGTACTTC. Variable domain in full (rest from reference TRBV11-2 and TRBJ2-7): EAGVAQSPRYKIIEKRQSVAFWCNPISGHATLYWYQQILGQGPKLLIQFQNNGVVDDSQLPKDRFSAERLKGVDSTLKIQPAKLEDSAVYLCASSSTARSYEQYFGPGTRLTVT.

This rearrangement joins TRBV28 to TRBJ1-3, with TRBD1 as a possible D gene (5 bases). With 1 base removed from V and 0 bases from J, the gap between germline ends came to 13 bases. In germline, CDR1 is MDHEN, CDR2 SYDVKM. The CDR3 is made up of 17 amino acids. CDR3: CASSLSGQTYSGNTIYF. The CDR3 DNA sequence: TGTGCCAGCAGTTTATCAGGGCAGACGTACTCTGGAAACACCATATATTTT.

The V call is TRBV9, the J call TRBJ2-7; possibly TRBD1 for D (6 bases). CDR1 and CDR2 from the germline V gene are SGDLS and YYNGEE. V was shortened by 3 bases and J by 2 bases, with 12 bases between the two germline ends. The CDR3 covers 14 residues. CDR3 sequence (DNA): TGTGCCAGCAGCGATGAAGGGGGTGCCTACGAGCAGTACTTC. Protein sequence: CASSDEGGAYEQYF.

Here the CDR3 DNA reads TGTGCCAGCAGTTTATGGCCCAGGGCCGGGGAGACCCAGTACTTC. Its translation: CASSLWPRAGETQYF. The chain carries TRBV27 and TRBJ2-5; D possibly corresponds to TRBD1 (5 bases). The V gene's germline CDR1 is MNHEY and CDR2 SMNVEV (reference sequence). Trimming left V 1 base short and J 5 bases short, with 14 bases between. This CDR3 contains 15 residues.

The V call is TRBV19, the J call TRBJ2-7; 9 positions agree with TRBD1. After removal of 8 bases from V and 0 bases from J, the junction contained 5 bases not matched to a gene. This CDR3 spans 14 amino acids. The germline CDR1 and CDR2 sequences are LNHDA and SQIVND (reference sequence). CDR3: CASFTDRGSYEQYF. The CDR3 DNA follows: TGTGCCAGTTTTACGGACAGGGGCTCCTACGAGCAGTACTTC.

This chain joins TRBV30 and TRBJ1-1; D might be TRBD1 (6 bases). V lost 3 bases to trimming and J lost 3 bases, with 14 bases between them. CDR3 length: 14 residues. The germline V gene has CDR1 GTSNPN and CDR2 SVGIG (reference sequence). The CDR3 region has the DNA TGTGCCTGGAGCCTGGACAGCCGGGACACTGAAGCTTTCTTT. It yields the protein CAWSLDSRDTEAFF. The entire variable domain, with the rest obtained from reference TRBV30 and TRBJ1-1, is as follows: SQTIHQWPATLVQPVGSPLSLECTVEGTSNPNLYWYRQAAGRGLQLLFYSVGIGQISSEVPQNLSASRPQDRQFILSSKKLLLSDSGFYLCAWSLDSRDTEAFFGQGTRLTVV.

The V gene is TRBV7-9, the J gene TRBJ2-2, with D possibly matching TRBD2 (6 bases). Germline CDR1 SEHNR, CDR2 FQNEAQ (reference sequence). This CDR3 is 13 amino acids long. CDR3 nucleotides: TGTTCACGGGAGAGTCTAAGTACCGGGGAGCTGTTTTTT. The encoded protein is CSRESLSTGELFF. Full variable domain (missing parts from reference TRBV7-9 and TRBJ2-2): DTGVSQNPRHKITKRGQNVTFRCDPISEHNRLYWYRQTLGQGPEFLTYFQNEAQLEKSRLLSDRFSAERPKGSFSTLEIQRTEQGDSAMYLCSRESLSTGELFFGEGSRLTVL.

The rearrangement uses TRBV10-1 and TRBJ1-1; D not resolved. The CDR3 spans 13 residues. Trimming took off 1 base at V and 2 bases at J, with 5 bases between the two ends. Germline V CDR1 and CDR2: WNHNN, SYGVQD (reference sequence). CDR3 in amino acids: CASSELGNTEAFF. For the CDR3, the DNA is TGCGCCAGCAGTGAGTTGGGAAACACTGAAGCTTTCTTT.

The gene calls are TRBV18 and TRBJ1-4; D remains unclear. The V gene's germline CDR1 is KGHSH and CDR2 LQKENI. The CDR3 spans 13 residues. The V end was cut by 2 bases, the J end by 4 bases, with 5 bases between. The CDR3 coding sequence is TGTGCCAGCTCACCAGGGTATAATGAAAAACTGTTTTTT. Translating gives CASSPGYNEKLFF.